This T cell receptor (beta chain) was identified in a study of blood T cell repertoires in COVID-19. For the study at large: Both acute and convalescent COVID-19 samples were obtained from the United States, Italy and Spain. Nucleic acid was either cDNA or gDNA, and it came from T cells, B-cell-depleted T cells, or PBMCs.

Of note for this clone: Different DNA sequences within this sample yield the same CDR3.

Germline CDR1 reads SEHNR; CDR2 reads FQNEAQ (reference sequence). CDR3 length: 13 residues. The J segment lost 5 bases and the V segment lost 6 bases, leaving 3 bases of the junction unmatched. Per the original data handling: Estimated nucleated cell counts came from reference gene primer amplification. Data came from immunoSEQ multiplex PCR; TCRdb stores just in-frame clones and leaves some out. Clone size and the V and J calls come from that table; the DNA yielded D and trimming. Of over 65,000 clones listed, 80% are singletons. Sequencing was done on a sample of peripheral blood. This chain connects TRBV7-9 to TRBJ2-2; 7 bases are shared with TRBD1. The receptor comes from a woman aged 40 to 55 with active or convalescent COVID-19. The DNA of the CDR3 is TGTGCCAGCAGGACAGGGTATACCGGGGAGCTGTTTTTT. Translation gives CASRTGYTGELFF.